Below, one T cell receptor (beta chain) is given with its context. This sample is drawn from a study of blood T cell repertoires in COVID-19. On the study more broadly: The origin of the acute and convalescent COVID-19 samples was the United States, Italy and Spain.

As originally analysed: The authors estimated nucleated cell counts from reference gene primer amplification. Method: immunoSEQ multiplex PCR; TCRdb's copy keeps in-frame clones and lacks some. V, J and clone size were drawn from that table, and D and trimming were deduced from the DNA. The sample contains under 120,000 clones, 85% of which appear only once. Germline V gives CDR1 SGHRS, CDR2 YFSETQ. This CDR3 contains 16 residues. V shed 1 base, J shed 5 bases, and the junction held 8 bases outside the gene matches. The gene calls are TRBV5-1 and TRBJ1-4; 7 bases fit TRBD1. The receptor was derived from a human donor in a cohort sampled during active COVID-19. Sequencing was done on a sample of peripheral blood. The CDR3 loop is CASSLRSGGTNEKLFF. In nucleotides, the CDR3 is TGCGCCAGCAGCTTGAGGTCAGGGGGGACGAATGAAAAACTGTTTTTT.